The present T cell receptor (beta chain) was sequenced within a study of cytomegalovirus exposure and HLA in healthy donors. This CDR3 has 18 residues. Trimming removed 6 bases from V and 0 bases from J; junction bases left unmatched: 16. Germline loops: CDR1 MNHEY, CDR2 SMNVEV (reference sequence). Study outcomes and limitations: Associated with HLA alleles at 0.05 false discovery rate in a later analysis were 15,000 to 20,000 TCR beta sequences. Altogether, some 170 TCR beta chains were recorded as cytomegalovirus-associated. Later, TCR association rates were found to vary by HLA locus, highest for DRB1 and lowest for HLA-C. Indistinguishability led to the exclusion of some V segments, TRBV6-2 and TRBV6-3 included.

The PCR ran on 60 Vbeta and 13 Jbeta primers. Profiled with immunoSEQ multiplex PCR; TCRdb holds only in-frame clones, not every one. This table has around 190,000 clones, around 78% appearing once. With regard to this clone: Its antigen is not identified.

This TCR came from a woman in her twenties or thirties in good health and CMV-seropositive. V gene TRBV27 combines with J gene TRBJ1-2; 7 positions agree with TRBD1. The specimen was PBMCs. DNA for the CDR3: TGTGCCAGCAGCCAAGTCCCCCCCGGACAGGACACTAACTATGGCTACACCTTC. It specifies CASSQVPPGQDTNYGYTF.